This entry describes one T cell receptor (beta chain). This entry comes from a study of blood T cells in healthy people across ages. Then a second PCR, running about 6 to 12 cycles, was carried out with a sample-barcoded 5' primer and a J-beta primer mix. TCRdb re-analysed the 5' RACE reads in MiXCR, keeping a single row per CDR3 protein. Of about 580,000 distinct CDR3 sequences in the sample, more than 45% were seen once. The length of the CDR3 is 14 residues. Germline V gives CDR1 LGHNA, CDR2 YNFKEQ. The V end was cut by 4 bases, the J end by 6 bases, with 16 bases between. The sample consisted of blood. This clonotype was obtained from a man at least 80 years old in good health. This sequence joins TRBV4-2 and TRBJ2-7; D call uncertain. The DNA of the CDR3 is TGTGCCAGCAGCCCCCAAGAACAACCTGGCGAGCAGTACTTC. Its translation: CASSPQEQPGEQYF.